This T cell receptor (beta chain) was recovered during a study of T cell responses to AZD1222 COVID-19 vaccine. Only in-frame clones appear in the TCRdb table, and some are missing; sequencing was by immunoSEQ multiplex PCR. The sample includes around 97,000 clones, about nine tenths of them seen just once. Deletions cut 3 bases from V and 9 bases from J, with 12 bases between. Per germline, CDR1 ENHRY and CDR2 SYGVKD. The CDR3 has 12 residues. On this clone: The antigen is unknown.

Whole-study findings and limits: Vaccine-associated CD4 TCRs spanned spike, dominant at 160-218 and 743-854.

The chain recombines TRBV10-3 with TRBJ2-7; possible D gene TRBD1, 6 bases. Sequenced material: peripheral blood, taken on day 0 of AZD1222 vaccination. The sequence came from an adult in good health. CDR3 nucleotide sequence: TGTGCCATCAGTGATGGGGGCCAGGGGCAGTACTTC. It is translated as CAISDGGQGQYF.